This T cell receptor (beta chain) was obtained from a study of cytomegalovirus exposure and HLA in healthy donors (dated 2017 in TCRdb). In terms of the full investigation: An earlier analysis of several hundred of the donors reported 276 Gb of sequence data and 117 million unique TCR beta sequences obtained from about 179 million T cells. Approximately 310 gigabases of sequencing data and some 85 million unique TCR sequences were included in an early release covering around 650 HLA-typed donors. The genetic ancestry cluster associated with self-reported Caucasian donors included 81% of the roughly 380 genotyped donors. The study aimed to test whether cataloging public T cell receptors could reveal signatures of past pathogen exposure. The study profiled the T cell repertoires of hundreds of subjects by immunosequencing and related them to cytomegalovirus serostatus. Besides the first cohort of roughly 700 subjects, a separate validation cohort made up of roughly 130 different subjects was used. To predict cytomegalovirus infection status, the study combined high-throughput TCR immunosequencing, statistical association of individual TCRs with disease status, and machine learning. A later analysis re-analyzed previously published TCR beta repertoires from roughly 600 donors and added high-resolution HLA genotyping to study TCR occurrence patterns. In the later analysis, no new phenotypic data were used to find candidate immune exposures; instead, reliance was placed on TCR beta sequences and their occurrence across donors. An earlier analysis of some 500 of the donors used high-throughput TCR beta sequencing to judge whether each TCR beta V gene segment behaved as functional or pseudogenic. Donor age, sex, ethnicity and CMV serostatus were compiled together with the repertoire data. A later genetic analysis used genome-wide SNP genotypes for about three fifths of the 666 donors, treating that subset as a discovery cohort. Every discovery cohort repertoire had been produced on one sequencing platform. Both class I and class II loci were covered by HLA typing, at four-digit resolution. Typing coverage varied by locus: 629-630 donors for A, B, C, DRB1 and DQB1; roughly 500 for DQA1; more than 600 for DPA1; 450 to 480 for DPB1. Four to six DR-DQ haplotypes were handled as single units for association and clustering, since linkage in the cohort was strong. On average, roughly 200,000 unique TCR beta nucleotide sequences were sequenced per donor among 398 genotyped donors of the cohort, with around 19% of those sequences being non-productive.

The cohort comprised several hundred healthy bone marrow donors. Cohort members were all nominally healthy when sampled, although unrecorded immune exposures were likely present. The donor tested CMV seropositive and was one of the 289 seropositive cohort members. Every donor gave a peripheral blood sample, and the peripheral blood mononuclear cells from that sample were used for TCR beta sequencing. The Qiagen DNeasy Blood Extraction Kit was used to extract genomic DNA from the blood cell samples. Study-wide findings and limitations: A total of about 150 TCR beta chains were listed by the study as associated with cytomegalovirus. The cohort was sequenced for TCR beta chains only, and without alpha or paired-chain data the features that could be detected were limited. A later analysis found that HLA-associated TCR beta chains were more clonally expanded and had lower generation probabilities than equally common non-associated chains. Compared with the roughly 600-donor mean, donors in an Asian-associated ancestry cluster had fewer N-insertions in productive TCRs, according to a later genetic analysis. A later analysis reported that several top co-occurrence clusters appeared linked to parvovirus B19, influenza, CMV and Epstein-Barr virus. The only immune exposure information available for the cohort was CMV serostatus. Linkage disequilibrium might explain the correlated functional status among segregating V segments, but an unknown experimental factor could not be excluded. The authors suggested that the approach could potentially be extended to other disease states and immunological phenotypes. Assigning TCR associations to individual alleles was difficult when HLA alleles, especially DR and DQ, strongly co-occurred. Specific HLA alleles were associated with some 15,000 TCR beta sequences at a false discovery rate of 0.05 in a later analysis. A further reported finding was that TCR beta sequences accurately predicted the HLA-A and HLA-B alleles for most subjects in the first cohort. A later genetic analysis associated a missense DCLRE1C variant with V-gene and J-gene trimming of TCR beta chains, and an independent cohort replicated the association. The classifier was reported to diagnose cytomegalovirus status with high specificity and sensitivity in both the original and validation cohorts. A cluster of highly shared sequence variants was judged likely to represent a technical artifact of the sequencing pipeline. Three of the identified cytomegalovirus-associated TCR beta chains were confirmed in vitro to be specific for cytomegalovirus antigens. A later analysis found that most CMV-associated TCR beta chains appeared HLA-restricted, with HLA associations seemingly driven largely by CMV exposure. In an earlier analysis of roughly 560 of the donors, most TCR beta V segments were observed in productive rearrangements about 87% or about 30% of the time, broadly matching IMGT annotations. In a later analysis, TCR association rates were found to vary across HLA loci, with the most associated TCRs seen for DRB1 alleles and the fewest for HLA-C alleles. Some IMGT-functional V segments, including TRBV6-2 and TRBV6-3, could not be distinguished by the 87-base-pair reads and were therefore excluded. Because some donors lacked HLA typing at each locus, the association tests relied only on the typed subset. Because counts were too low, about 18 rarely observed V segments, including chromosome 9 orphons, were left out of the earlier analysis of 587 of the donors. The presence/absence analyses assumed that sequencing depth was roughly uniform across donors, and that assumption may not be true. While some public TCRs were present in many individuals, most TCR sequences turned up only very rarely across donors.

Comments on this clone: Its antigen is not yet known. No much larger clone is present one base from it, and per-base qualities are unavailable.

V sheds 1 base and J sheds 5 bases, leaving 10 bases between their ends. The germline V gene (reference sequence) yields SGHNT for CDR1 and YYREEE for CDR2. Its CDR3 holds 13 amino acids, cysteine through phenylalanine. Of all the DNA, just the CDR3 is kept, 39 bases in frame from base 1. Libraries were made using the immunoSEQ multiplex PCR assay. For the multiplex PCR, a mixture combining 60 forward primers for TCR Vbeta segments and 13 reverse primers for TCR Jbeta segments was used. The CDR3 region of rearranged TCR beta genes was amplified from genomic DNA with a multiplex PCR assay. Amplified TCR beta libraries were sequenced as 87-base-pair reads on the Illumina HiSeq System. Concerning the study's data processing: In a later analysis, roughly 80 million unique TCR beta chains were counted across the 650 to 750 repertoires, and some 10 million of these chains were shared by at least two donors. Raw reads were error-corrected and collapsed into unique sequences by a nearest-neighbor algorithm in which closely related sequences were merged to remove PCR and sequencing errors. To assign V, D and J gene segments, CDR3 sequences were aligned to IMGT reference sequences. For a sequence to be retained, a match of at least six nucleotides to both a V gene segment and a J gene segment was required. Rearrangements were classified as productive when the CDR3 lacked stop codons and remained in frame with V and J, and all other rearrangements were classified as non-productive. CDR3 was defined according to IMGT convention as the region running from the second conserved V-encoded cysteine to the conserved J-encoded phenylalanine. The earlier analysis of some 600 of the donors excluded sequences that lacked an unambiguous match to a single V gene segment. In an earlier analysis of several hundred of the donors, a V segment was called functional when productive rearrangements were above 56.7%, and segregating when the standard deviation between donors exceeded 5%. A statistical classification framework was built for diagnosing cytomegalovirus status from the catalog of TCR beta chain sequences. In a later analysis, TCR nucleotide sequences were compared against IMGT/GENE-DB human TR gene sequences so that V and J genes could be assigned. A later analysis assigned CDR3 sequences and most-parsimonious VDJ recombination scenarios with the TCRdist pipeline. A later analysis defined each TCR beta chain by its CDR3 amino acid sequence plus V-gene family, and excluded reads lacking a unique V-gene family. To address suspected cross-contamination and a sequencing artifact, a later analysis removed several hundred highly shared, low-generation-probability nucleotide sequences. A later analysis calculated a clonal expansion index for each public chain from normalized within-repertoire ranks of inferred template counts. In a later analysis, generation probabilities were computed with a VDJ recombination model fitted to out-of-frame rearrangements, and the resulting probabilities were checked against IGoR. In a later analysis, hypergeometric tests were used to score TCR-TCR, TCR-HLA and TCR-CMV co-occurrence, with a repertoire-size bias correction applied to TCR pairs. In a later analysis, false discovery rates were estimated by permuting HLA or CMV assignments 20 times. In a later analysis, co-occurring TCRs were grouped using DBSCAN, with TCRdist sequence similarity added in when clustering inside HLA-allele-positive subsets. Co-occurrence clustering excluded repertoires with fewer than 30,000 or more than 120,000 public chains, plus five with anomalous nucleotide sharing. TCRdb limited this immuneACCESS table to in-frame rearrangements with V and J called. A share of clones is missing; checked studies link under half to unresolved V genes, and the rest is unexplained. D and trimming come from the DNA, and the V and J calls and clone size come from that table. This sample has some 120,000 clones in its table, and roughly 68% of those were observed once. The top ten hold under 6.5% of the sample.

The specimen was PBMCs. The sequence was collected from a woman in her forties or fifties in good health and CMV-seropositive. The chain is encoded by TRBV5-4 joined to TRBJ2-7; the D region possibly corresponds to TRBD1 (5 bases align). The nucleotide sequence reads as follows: TGTGCCAGCAGCTTGAACAGGCCCCACGAGCAGTACTTC. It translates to CASSLNRPHEQYF.